These 22 T cell receptor beta chains came from one sample sequenced in a study of identical twins. TCRdb passed the 5' RACE reads through MiXCR, listing each CDR3 protein once. The table has about 340,000 distinct CDR3 sequences, 9% to 15% seen once. These sequences were also reported in another study, on yellow fever vaccine responses in identical twins.

Sequences were obtained from CD8+ T cells sorted from blood. These TCRs come from a woman aged 18-29 years in good health.

The chain couples TRBV3-1 to TRBJ2-5, with 9 bases aligning to TRBD1. This CDR3 is 15 amino acids long. CDR1 is LGHDT and CDR2 is YNNKEL in the germline V gene (reference sequence). V lost 0 bases to trimming and J lost 5 bases; unmatched junction nucleotides: 4. The CDR3 DNA reads TGTGCCAGCAGCCAAGAGGGACAGGGTGGCGAGACCCAGTACTTC. Protein product: CASSQEGQGGETQYF.

This sequence joins TRBV14 and TRBJ1-6; TRBD1 might be the D (6 bases). V lost 1 base and J 8 bases, leaving 18 bases between the germline ends. Germline lookup yields CDR1 SGHDN and CDR2 FVKESK. The CDR3 has 17 amino acids. CDR3 DNA: TGTGCCAGCAGCCAAGGAGACCGGGACATATGGGATTCACCCCTCCACTTT. Translated: CASSQGDRDIWDSPLHF.

This clonotype occurred a few times. The rearrangement uses TRBV15 and TRBJ2-1; unclear D gene. The CDR3 spans 15 residues. The germline CDR1 and CDR2 sequences are LNHNV and YYDKDF (reference sequence). Trimming left V 3 bases short and J 2 bases short, with 11 bases between. The chain's CDR3 is CATSSPRLTYNEQFF. CDR3 sequence (DNA): TGTGCCACCAGCAGCCCCAGGCTAACCTACAATGAGCAGTTCTTC.

This chain joins TRBV4-1 and TRBJ2-7; a weak D match, TRBD1 (5 bases). The CDR3 is 16 residues long. V shed 3 bases and J shed 0 bases, with 15 bases lying between them. CDR1 and CDR2 (germline): MGHRA, YSYEKL. CDR3 loop: CASSHPQGSPSYEQYF. In DNA form, the CDR3 reads TGCGCCAGCAGCCACCCGCAGGGTAGCCCCTCCTACGAGCAGTACTTC.

The rearrangement uses TRBV28 and TRBJ2-1; the match to TRBD2 covers 14 bases. V shed 4 bases and J 0 bases; nucleotides not matched to a gene: 5. The CDR3 is made up of 18 amino acids. The V gene's germline CDR1 is MDHEN and CDR2 SYDVKM. The CDR3 DNA reads as TGTGCCAGCAGTTCGGGACTAGCGGGGGAGAGCTCCTACAATGAGCAGTTCTTC. It translates to CASSSGLAGESSYNEQFF.

This clonotype came up many times. The J gene is TRBJ2-1, the V gene TRBV20-1; 7 bases match TRBD2. Germline-derived CDR1 and CDR2 are DFQATT and SNEGSKA (reference sequence). J gave up 4 bases and V 0 bases, and 6 bases lay outside the gene matches. This CDR3 has 15 amino acids. The CDR3 DNA sequence: TGCAGTGCTAGAGATCTGAGCGGGGTTTACAATGAGCAGTTCTTC. It is translated as CSARDLSGVYNEQFF.

This clonotype was seen many times. This sequence joins TRBV29-1 and TRBJ2-5; no clear D. CDR1 and CDR2 (germline): SQVTM, ANQGSEA. This CDR3 is built from 12 residues. V was shortened by 3 bases and J by 4 bases, with 9 bases between the two germline ends. The CDR3 region has the DNA TGCAGCGTTGAGTCTAACAGAGAGACCCAGTACTTC. Protein product: CSVESNRETQYF.

This clonotype was detected only a few times. The chain is built from TRBV12-3 or TRBV12-4 and TRBJ2-2; a possible D gene is TRBD2 (5 bases). V was clipped by 6 bases and J by 5 bases, with 19 bases between them. CDR3 length: 16 residues. The CDR3 DNA reads as TGTGCCAGCAGCCCCCCCGAGGGCCTGGCGACCGGGGAGCTGTTTTTT. This encodes CASSPPEGLATGELFF.

At least ten counts were recorded for this clonotype. The chain joins TRBV5-1 to TRBJ2-1, with a weak D call TRBD2 (6 bases). Trimming removed 2 bases at V and 4 bases at J, with 16 bases between. CDR1 and CDR2 (germline): SGHRS, YFSETQ. This CDR3 contains 16 residues. The CDR3 region is CASSFDPSGGYNEQFF. The CDR3 nucleotides read TGCGCCAGCAGCTTCGACCCATCCGGGGGATACAATGAGCAGTTCTTC.

This clonotype was observed a few times. The genes are TRBV20-1 and TRBJ2-7; 12 bases are shared with TRBD2. V lost 5 bases, J lost 4 bases, and 3 bases stayed unmatched. Germline assignment: CDR1 DFQATT and CDR2 SNEGSKA (reference sequence). The CDR3 consists of 13 residues. CDR3: CSALLAGGYEQYF. Here the CDR3 DNA reads TGCAGTGCTCTACTAGCGGGAGGTTACGAGCAGTACTTC.

This clonotype was found a few times. CDR3 in DNA: TGCGCCAGCAGTCAATCGCGTCGGACAGAGCCCTACGAGCAGTACGTC. It encodes CASSQSRRTEPYEQYV. V usage is TRBV23-1 and J usage is TRBJ2-7; the D gene is possibly TRBD1 (6 bases). TRBV23-1 falls under the ORF class, with uncertain function. This CDR3 is 16 amino acids long. V was clipped by 0 bases and J by 2 bases, with 14 bases between them.

The chain is built from TRBV27 and TRBJ2-2; no firm D call. The V gene's germline CDR1 is MNHEY and CDR2 SMNVEV (reference sequence). Trimming cost V 3 bases and J 5 bases, with 10 bases left between them. The CDR3 extends over 14 amino acids. The CDR3 DNA sequence: TGTGCCAGCAGTTTGGCGGTGCGAACCGGGGAGCTGTTTTTT. It codes for CASSLAVRTGELFF.

This clonotype was counted only a few times. The genes are TRBV9 and TRBJ2-3; 8 nucleotides align to TRBD2. The J segment lost 3 bases and the V segment lost 3 bases, leaving 9 bases of the junction unmatched. This CDR3 has 16 amino acids. Germline V gene data show CDR1 as SGDLS and CDR2 as YYNGEE. In nucleotides, the CDR3 is TGTGCCAGCAGCGGAAAAGCGGGAGAAAGAACAGATACGCAGTATTTT. Translation gives CASSGKAGERTDTQYF.

This clonotype has more than one count but fewer than ten. In DNA, the CDR3 is TGCAGTGCTGGTCGGACTAGCGGGGCCGTAGATACGCAGTATTTT. It specifies CSAGRTSGAVDTQYF. The V gene is TRBV20-1, the J gene TRBJ2-3; 12 bases map to TRBD2. Germline CDR1 reads DFQATT; CDR2 reads SNEGSKA (reference sequence). V lost 5 bases and J lost 5; bases outside the gene matches: 8. The CDR3 length is 15 residues.

V and J are TRBV20-1 and TRBJ2-7; 7 bases fit TRBD2. V lost 2 bases to trimming and J lost 4 bases; unmatched junction nucleotides: 11. The CDR3 is 15 residues long. From germline, CDR1 is DFQATT and CDR2 SNEGSKA (reference sequence). CDR3 sequence (DNA): TGCAGTGCTAGACAACGGCGGGAGATCCAATACGAGCAGTACTTC. Protein product: CSARQRREIQYEQYF.

This clonotype was counted many times. The chain joins TRBV2 to TRBJ2-2; D unclear. Germline CDR1 is SNHLY and CDR2 is FYNNEI. The CDR3 runs to 12 residues. V lost 10 bases, J lost 6 bases, and 12 bases lay in between. CDR3 region: CATNSEAGELFF. CDR3 DNA sequence: TGTGCCACCAACAGCGAGGCCGGGGAGCTGTTTTTT.

J is TRBJ2-1 and V is TRBV7-9; 8 bases match TRBD1. The CDR3 runs to 17 residues. Trimming cost V 0 bases and J 4 bases; bases outside gene matches: 8. The germline V gene has CDR1 SEHNR and CDR2 FQNEAQ (reference sequence). The CDR3 sequence: CASSLALAGGQYNEQFF. The CDR3 DNA is TGTGCCAGCAGCTTAGCATTGGCAGGGGGCCAATACAATGAGCAGTTCTTC.

This clonotype was observed at least ten times. The chain combines TRBV5-1 with TRBJ2-2; D remains unclear. Germline values: CDR1 SGHRS, CDR2 YFSETQ. The CDR3 runs to 12 residues. The V end was cut by 4 bases, the J end by 4 bases, with 5 bases between. The CDR3 DNA follows: TGCGCCAGCAGCCCACTCACCGGGGAGCTGTTTTTT. This sequence encodes CASSPLTGELFF.

This chain links TRBV7-6 with TRBJ2-5, with no clear D. The CDR3 runs to 13 residues. The germline gives CDR1 SGHVS, CDR2 FNYEAQ. The V end lost 0 bases, the J end lost 7 bases, and 9 bases lay between the germline ends. The CDR3 DNA sequence: TGTGCCAGCAGCTTAGCGTCCCCGGGGACCCAGTACTTC. Residues: CASSLASPGTQYF.

This clonotype was seen at least ten times. CDR3 in DNA: TGTGCCATCAGTGGGTCAGGGACGACCTACAATGAGCAGTTCTTC. It is translated as CAISGSGTTYNEQFF. V is TRBV10-3 and J is TRBJ2-1; D tentatively reads TRBD1 or TRBD2 (5 bases each). This CDR3 spans 15 amino acids. Deletions cut 4 bases from V and 2 bases from J, with 12 bases between. The germline V gene encodes CDR1 ENHRY and CDR2 SYGVKD.

The chain is built from TRBV11-2 and TRBJ1-1; 9 nucleotides match TRBD1. This CDR3 contains 18 residues. J was trimmed by 10 bases and V by 2 bases; bases with no gene match: 20. Per the germline V gene, CDR1 is SGHAT and CDR2 is FQNNGV. CDR3: CASSLRRWLGQGTYGAFF. In nucleotides, the CDR3 is TGTGCCAGCAGCTTAAGGCGGTGGTTGGGACAGGGAACCTATGGAGCTTTCTTT.

The table lists this clonotype with many counts. This chain joins TRBV2 and TRBJ2-2; 11 positions match TRBD2. J lost 5 bases, V lost 6 bases, and 11 bases had no gene match. The CDR3 extends over 17 amino acids. Germline V gene sequence: CDR1 SNHLY, CDR2 FYNNEI. This chain's CDR3 is CASSSLLAGVGTGELFF. CDR3 coding DNA: TGTGCCAGCAGCAGTCTACTAGCGGGAGTAGGGACCGGGGAGCTGTTTTTT.